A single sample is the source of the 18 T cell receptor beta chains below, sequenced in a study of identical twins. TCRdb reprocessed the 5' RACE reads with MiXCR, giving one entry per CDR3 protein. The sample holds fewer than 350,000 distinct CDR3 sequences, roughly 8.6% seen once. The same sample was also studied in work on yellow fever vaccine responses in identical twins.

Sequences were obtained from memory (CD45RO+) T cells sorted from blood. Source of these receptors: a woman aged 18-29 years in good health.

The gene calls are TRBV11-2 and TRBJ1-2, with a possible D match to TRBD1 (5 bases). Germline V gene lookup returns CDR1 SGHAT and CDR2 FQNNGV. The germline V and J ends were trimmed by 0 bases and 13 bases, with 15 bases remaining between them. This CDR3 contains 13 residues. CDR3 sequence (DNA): TGTGCCAGCAGCTTAGATCCCGGAGGACATGCCACCTTC. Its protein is CASSLDPGGHATF. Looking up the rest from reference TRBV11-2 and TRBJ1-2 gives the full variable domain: EAGVAQSPRYKIIEKRQSVAFWCNPISGHATLYWYQQILGQGPKLLIQFQNNGVVDDSQLPKDRFSAERLKGVDSTLKIQPAKLEDSAVYLCASSLDPGGHATFGSGTRLTVV.

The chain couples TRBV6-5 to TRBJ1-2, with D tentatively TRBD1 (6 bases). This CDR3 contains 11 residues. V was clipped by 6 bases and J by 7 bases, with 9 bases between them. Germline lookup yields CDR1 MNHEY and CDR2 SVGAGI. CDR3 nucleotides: TGTGCCAGCAGCACAGGGACTGGCTACACCTTC. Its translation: CASSTGTGYTF.

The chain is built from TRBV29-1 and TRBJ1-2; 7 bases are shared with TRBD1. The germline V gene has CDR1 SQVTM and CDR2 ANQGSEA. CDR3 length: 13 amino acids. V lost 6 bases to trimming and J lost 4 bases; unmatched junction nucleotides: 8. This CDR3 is CSVQGQDPYGYTF. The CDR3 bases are TGCAGCGTCCAAGGACAGGACCCCTATGGCTACACCTTC.

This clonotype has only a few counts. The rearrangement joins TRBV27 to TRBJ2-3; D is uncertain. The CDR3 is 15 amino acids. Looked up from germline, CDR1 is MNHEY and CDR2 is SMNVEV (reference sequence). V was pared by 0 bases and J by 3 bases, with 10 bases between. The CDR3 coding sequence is TGTGCCAGCAGTTTATCCCAATTGGGGACAGATACGCAGTATTTT. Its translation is CASSLSQLGTDTQYF.

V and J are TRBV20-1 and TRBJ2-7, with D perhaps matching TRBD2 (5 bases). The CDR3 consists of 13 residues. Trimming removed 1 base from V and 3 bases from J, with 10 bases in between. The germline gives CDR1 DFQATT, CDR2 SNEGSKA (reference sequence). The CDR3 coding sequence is TGCAGTGCTAGAGGACTCCGGGACTACGAGCAGTACTTC. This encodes CSARGLRDYEQYF.

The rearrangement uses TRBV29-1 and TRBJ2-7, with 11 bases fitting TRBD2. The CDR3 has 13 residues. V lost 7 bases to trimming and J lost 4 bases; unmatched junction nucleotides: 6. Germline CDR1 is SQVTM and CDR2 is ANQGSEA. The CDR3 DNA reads TGCAGCGCTACTAGCGGGAGTCTGTACGAGCAGTACTTC. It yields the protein CSATSGSLYEQYF.

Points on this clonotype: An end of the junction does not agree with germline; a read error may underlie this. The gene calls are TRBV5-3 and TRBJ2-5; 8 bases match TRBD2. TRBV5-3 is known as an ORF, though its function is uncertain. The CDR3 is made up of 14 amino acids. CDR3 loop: CASSSGGPGETQYF. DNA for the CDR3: TGTGCCAGCAGCTCGGGGGGGCCGGGAGAGACCCAGTACTTC.

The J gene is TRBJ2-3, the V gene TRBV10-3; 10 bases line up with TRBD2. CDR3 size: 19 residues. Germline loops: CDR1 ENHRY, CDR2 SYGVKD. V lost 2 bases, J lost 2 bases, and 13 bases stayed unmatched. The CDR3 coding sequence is TGTGCCATCAGTGAGCCCATTGGGATAGCGGGGGGTTCCACAGATACGCAGTATTTT. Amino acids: CAISEPIGIAGGSTDTQYF.

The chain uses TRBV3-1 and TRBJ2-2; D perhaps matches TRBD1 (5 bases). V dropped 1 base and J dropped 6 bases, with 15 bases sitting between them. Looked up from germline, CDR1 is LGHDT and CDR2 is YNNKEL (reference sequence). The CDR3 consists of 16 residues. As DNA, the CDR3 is TGTGCCAGCAGCCAAGTATGGCAGGGTGGTTCCGGGGAGCTGTTTTTT. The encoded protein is CASSQVWQGGSGELFF.

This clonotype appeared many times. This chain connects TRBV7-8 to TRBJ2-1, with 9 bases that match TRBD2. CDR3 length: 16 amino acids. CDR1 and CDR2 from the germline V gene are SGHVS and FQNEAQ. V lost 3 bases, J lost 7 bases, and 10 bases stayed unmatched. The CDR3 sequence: CASSFKGGGAYNEQFF. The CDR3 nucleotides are TGTGCCAGCAGCTTCAAGGGCGGGGGGGCGTATAATGAGCAGTTCTTC. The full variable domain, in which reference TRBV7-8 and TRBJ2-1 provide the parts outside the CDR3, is GAGVSQSPRYKVAKRGQDVALRCDPISGHVSLFWYQQALGQGPEFLTYFQNEAQLDKSGLPSDRFFAERPEGSVSTLKIQRTQQEDSAVYLCASSFKGGGAYNEQFFGPGTRLTVL.

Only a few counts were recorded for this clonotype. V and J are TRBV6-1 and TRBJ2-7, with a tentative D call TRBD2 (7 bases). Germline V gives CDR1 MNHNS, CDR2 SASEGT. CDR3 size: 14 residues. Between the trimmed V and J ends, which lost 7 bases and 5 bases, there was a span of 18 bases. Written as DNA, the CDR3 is TGTGCCAGCACCGAACCACAGGGAGGGAACGAGCAGTACGTC. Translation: CASTEPQGGNEQYV.

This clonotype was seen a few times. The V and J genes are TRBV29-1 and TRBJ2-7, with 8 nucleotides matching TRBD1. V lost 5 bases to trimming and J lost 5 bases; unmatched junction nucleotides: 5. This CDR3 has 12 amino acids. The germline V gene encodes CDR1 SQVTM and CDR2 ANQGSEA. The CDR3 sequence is CSVSQGGNEQYF. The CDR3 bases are TGCAGCGTTTCACAGGGGGGAAACGAGCAGTACTTC.

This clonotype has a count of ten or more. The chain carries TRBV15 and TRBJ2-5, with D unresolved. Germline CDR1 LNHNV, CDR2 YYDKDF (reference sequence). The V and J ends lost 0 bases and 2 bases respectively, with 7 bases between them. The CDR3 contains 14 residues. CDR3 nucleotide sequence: TGTGCCACCAGCAGAGACTGGTCTCAAGAGACCCAGTACTTC. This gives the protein CATSRDWSQETQYF.

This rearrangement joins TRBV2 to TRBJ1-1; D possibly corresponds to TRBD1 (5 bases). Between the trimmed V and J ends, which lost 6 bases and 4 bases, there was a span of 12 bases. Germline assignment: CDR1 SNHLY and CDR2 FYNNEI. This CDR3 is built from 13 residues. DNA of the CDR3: TGTGCCAGCAGCGGGGGACCAAGCACTGAAGCTTTCTTT. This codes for CASSGGPSTEAFF. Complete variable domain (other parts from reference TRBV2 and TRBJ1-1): EPEVTQTPSHQVTQMGQEVILRCVPISNHLYFYWYRQILGQKVEFLVSFYNNEISEKSEIFDDQFSVERPDGSNFTLKIRSTKLEDSAMYFCASSGGPSTEAFFGQGTRLTVV.

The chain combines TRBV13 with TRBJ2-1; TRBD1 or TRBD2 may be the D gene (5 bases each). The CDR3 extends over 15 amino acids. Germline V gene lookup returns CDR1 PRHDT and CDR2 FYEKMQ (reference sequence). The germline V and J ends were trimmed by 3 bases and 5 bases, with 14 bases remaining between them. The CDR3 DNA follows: TGTGCCAGCAGCTTGAGGGACGAGAATAACAATGAGCAGTTCTTC. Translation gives CASSLRDENNNEQFF.

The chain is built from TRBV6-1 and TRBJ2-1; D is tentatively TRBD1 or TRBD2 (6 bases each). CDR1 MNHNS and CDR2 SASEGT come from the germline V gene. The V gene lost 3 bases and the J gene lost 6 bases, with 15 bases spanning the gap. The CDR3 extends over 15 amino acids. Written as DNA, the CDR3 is TGTGCCAGCAGTGACGAGGGGGGATCCGGCAATGAGCAGTTCTTC. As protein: CASSDEGGSGNEQFF.

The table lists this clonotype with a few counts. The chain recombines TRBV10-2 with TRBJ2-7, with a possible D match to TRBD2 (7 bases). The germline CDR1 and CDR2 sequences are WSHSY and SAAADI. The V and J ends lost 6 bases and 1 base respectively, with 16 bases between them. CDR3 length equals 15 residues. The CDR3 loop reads CASSGGRGGSYEQYF. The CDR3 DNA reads TGCGCCAGCAGCGGGGGGCGAGGGGGATCCTACGAGCAGTACTTC.

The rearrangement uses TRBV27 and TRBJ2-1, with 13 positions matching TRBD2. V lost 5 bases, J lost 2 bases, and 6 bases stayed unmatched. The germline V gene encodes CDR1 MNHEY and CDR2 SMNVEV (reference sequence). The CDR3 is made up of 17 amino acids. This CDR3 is CASSARTSGSPYNEQFF. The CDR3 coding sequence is TGTGCCAGCAGTGCCCGGACTAGCGGGAGTCCCTACAATGAGCAGTTCTTC.